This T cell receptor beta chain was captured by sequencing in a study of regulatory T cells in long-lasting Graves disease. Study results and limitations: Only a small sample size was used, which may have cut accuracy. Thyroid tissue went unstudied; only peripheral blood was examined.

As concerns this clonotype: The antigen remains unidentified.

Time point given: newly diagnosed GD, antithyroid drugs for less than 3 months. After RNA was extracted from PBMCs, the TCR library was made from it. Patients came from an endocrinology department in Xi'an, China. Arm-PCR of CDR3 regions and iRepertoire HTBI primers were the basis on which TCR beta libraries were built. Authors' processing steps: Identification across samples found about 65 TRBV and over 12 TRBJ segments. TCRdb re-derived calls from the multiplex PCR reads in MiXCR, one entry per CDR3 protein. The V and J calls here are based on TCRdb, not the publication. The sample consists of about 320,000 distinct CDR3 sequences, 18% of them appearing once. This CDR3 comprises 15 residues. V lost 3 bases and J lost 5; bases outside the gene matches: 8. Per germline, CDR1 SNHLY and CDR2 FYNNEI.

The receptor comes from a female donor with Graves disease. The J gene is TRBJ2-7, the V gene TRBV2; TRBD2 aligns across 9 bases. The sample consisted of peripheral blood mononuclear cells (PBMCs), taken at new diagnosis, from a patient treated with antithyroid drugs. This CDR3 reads CASSDASGNFNEQYF. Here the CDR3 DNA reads TGTGCCAGCAGTGACGCTAGCGGGAATTTCAACGAGCAGTACTTC.